The clone carrying this T cell receptor beta chain came up many times. Its antigen is unknown. The data are from a study of human T cells and chemical hapten exposure. Study-wide points: With regard to DPC sensitization, TCRs above 1 in 1000 frequency did not change. Against controls, expanded TCRs gave rise to significantly more large CDR3 similarity clusters.

Time point in this sample: patch test 2, 6 weeks after DPC sensitization. The treatment is: therapeutic diphenylcyclopropenone sensitization with weekly scalp DPC. Blood sampling preceded each patch test application. TCRdb re-called the RACE reads through MiXCR, storing one row per CDR3 protein. The repertoire holds about 140,000 distinct CDR3 sequences, with around 11% as singletons. The length of the CDR3 is 13 residues. V lost 2 bases to trimming and J lost 4 bases, with 9 bases between them. This chain joins TRBV12-3 or TRBV12-4 and TRBJ2-7, with D maybe TRBD2 (6 bases). This specimen was whole blood, taken in connection with sensitization to the hapten diphenylcyclopropenone (DPC). The sequence came from a woman between 50 and 59 years old with alopecia areata. Some clones in this sample may be carry-over from other donors' samples. CDR3 sequence: CASSLIGGYEQYF. CDR3 nucleotide sequence: TGTGCCAGCAGTTTAATTGGAGGGTACGAGCAGTACTTC.